This is a list of T cell receptor beta chains from one sample in a study of beta chain features in type 1 diabetes. The data were produced by immunoSEQ multiplex PCR, yet TCRdb's version contains in-frame clones alone and is incomplete. The sample consists of about 360,000 clones, roughly 12% of them appearing once. The sequencing input was naive CD4+ T cells from blood. Every receptor here comes from a man younger than 35 in good health. Each CDR3 is given with its conserved first and last residue. The size field is filled for only some rows; it gives once, few, many or a size class.

V gene	clone size	J gene	CDR3 protein
TRBV5-4	few	TRBJ2-2	CASSLAVAGGGTGELFF
TRBV18	.	TRBJ1-4	CASSPPSGEKLFF
TRBV5-6	few	TRBJ2-7	CASSPISNPYEQYF
TRBV7-9	few	TRBJ1-1	CASSPLNFLNTEAFF
TRBV30	.	TRBJ2-7	CAWSVRLASYEQYF
TRBV10-3	few	TRBJ1-2	CAIRGHLSGGYTF
TRBV5-4	.	TRBJ2-5	CASSLIGSGLGGETQYF
TRBV4-3	few	TRBJ2-5	CASSQGREGQETQYF
TRBV11-2	.	TRBJ2-3	CASSFWSGGADTQYF
TRBV9	.	TRBJ2-1	CASSAGGLAYNEQFF
TRBV6-5	.	TRBJ1-3	CASSYQGAGNTIYF
TRBV28	.	TRBJ2-1	CASSYGSSGNPEQFF
TRBV7-2	few	TRBJ2-5	CASSPGTGMQGQETQYF
TRBV5-1	few	TRBJ2-5	CASSFRESKPQETQYF
TRBV6-9	.	TRBJ2-5	CASSFLAGFGETQYF
TRBV7-3	few	TRBJ2-3	CASSLEFAGDTQYF
TRBV2	.	TRBJ2-4	CASSIAVRNIQYF
TRBV7-2	few	TRBJ1-2	CASSLGAGETYGYTF
TRBV28	once	TRBJ1-5	CASRLGGVKQPQHF
TRBV6-6	few	TRBJ1-6	CASSYRGGSYNSPLHF
TRBV9	.	TRBJ2-3	CASSGASGSADTQYF
TRBV12-5	few	TRBJ2-1	CASGSGGLAGNNEQFF
TRBV9	few	TRBJ2-3	CASSVVGTADTQYF
TRBV6-5	.	TRBJ2-7	CASSIRRRSSYEQYF
TRBV18	few	TRBJ1-1	CASSKSGTGGAFF
TRBV28	.	TRBJ2-7	CASSFSYEQYF
TRBV18	.	TRBJ2-1	CASSPRTSWGEQFF
TRBV7-2	.	TRBJ2-1	CASSRGSGGNEQFF
TRBV7-8	few	TRBJ2-7	CASSQTSGGLPWEQYF
TRBV2	few	TRBJ2-1	CASRRITGSNEQFF
TRBV29-1	few	TRBJ1-1	CSAGGTGTTFTEAFF
TRBV6-5	few	TRBJ1-2	CASSYLGQGDYGYTF
TRBV29-1	.	TRBJ2-1	CSPSGGGYNEQFF
TRBV7-2	.	TRBJ1-1	CASSLVLGGATEAFF
TRBV30	.	TRBJ1-4	CAWSVGGKKLFF
TRBV6-5	.	TRBJ1-3	CASSYGTGNSGNTIYF
TRBV14	few	TRBJ1-1	CASSARDRLNTEAFF
TRBV6-5	.	TRBJ2-1	CASSYSAGGYNEQFF
TRBV7-2	few	TRBJ2-2	CASSVGTGARVGELFF
TRBV6-1	few	TRBJ1-2	CASSENGGYGYTF
TRBV9	.	TRBJ2-7	CASSAVGEREFREQYF
TRBV11-2	few	TRBJ1-4	CASSQTSGKLFF
TRBV5-4	few	TRBJ2-2	CASSVTGTSNTGELFF
TRBV5-1	.	TRBJ2-3	CASTLGGADTQYF
TRBV7-2	.	TRBJ2-3	CASSPGAQLSDTQYF
TRBV29-1	many	TRBJ2-5	CSGTGTARETQYF
TRBV7-9	few	TRBJ2-3	CASSLVAGVGTDTQYF
TRBV2	.	TRBJ2-2	CASSQGLRLTGELFF
TRBV7-9	few	TRBJ2-4	CASSLGRGAKNIQYF
TRBV7-2	few	TRBJ2-1	CASSLDRDRGYNEQFF
TRBV5-1	.	TRBJ2-1	CASSLTSGGAGSYNEQFF
TRBV10-3	.	TRBJ1-1	CAISPALGAEHTEAFF
TRBV19	few	TRBJ1-1	CASSIRDRFGKAFF
TRBV6-5	.	TRBJ2-7	CASSYIGGSVHEQYF
TRBV29-1	.	TRBJ1-1	CSVTPQNTEAFF
TRBV6-5	few	TRBJ2-2	CASSYRGAGELFF
TRBV9	.	TRBJ1-4	CASSVQGGEKLFF
TRBV5-1	once	TRBJ2-7	CASSGTLAGDIYEQYF